This T cell receptor beta chain was recovered during a study of blood T cell repertoires in COVID-19. Study overall: Acute and convalescent COVID-19 samples came from the United States, Italy and Spain. Sources were T cells, B-cell-depleted T cells, or PBMCs; the material itself was cDNA or gDNA.

As originally analysed: The authors estimated nucleated cell counts from reference gene primer amplification. The method was immunoSEQ multiplex PCR; TCRdb's version includes in-frame clones alone and lacks a portion of them. V and J calls and clone size are as listed in that table; D and trimming were resolved from the DNA. The table includes roughly 100,000 clones, about four fifths detected once. The CDR3 is made up of 16 amino acids. Germline-derived CDR1 and CDR2 are SGHNT and YYREEE (reference sequence). Trimming at V came to 0 bases and at J to 6 bases, leaving 7 bases not matched to a gene. The receptor was isolated from a woman older than 75 with acute or convalescent COVID-19. V gene TRBV5-4 combines with J gene TRBJ2-2; 8 nucleotides line up with TRBD2. Specimen: peripheral blood. Here the CDR3 reads CASSLDIRTSPGELFF. CDR3 DNA sequence: TGTGCCAGCAGCTTGGACATAAGGACTAGCCCCGGGGAGCTGTTTTTT.